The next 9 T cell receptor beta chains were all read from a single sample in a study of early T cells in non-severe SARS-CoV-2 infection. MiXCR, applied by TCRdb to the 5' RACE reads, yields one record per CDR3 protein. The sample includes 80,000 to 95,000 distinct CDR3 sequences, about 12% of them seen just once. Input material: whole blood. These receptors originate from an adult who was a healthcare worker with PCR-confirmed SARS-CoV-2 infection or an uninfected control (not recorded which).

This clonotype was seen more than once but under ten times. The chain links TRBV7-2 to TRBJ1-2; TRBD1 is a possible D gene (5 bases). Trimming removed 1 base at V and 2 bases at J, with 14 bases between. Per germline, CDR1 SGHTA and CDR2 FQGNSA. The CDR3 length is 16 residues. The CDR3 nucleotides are TGTGCCAGCAGCTTAGGTCTAAGGGACGGAAACTATGGCTACACCTTC. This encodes CASSLGLRDGNYGYTF.

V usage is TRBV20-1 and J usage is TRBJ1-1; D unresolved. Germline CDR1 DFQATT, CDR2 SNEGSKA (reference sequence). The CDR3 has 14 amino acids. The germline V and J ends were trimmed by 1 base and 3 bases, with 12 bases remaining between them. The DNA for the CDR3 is TGCAGTGCTAGAGGGGTTGGTAGATACACTGAAGCTTTCTTT. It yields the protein CSARGVGRYTEAFF.

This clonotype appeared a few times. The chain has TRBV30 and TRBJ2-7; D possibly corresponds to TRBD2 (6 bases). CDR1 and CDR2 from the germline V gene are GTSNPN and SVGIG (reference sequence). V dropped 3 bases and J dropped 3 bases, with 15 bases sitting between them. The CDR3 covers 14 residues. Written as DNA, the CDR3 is TGTGCCTGGAGGCGCCGGGGGTGGGACTACGAGCAGTACTTC. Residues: CAWRRRGWDYEQYF.

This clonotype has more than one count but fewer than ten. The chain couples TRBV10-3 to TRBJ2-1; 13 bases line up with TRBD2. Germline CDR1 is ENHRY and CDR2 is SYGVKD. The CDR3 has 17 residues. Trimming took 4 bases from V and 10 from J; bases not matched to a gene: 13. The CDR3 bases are TGTGCCATCAGTGTACATCCCGGGACTAGCGGGAATGGAGAGCAGTTCTTC. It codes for CAISVHPGTSGNGEQFF.

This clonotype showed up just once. In nucleotides, the CDR3 is TGCGGCGCCGGGGTGATTGAGCAGTTCTTC. Protein product: CGAGVIEQFF. The chain uses TRBV29-1 and TRBJ2-1; tentative D call: TRBD2 (5 bases). Germline-derived CDR1 and CDR2 are SQVTM and ANQGSEA. The CDR3 consists of 10 residues.

CDR3 loop: CANRRAAGAADTQYF. The CDR3 DNA reads TGTGCCAACAGGCGAGCGGCGGGAGCGGCAGATACGCAGTATTTT. The chain recombines TRBV2 with TRBJ2-3, with 7 bases matching TRBD2. J gave up 4 bases and V 10 bases, and 14 bases lay outside the gene matches. The CDR3 has 15 residues. Germline V gene sequence: CDR1 SNHLY, CDR2 FYNNEI.

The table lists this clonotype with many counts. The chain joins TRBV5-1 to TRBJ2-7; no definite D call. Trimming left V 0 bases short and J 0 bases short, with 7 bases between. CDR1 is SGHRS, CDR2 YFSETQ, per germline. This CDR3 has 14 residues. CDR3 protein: CASSLEPDSYEQYF. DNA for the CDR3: TGCGCCAGCAGCTTGGAGCCGGACTCCTACGAGCAGTACTTC.

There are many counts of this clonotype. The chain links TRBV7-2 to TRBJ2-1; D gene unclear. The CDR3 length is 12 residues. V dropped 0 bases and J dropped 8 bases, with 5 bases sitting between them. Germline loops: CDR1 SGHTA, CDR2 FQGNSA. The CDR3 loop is CASSLAGHEQFF. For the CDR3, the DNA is TGTGCCAGCAGCTTAGCCGGCCATGAGCAGTTCTTC.

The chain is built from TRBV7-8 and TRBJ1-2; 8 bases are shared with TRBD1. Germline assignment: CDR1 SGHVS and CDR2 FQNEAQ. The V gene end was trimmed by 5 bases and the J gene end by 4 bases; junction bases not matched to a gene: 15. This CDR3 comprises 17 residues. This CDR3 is CASSRLDRGRSLYGYTF. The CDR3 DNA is TGTGCCAGCAGCCGCCTAGACAGGGGCCGGTCGCTCTATGGCTACACCTTC.